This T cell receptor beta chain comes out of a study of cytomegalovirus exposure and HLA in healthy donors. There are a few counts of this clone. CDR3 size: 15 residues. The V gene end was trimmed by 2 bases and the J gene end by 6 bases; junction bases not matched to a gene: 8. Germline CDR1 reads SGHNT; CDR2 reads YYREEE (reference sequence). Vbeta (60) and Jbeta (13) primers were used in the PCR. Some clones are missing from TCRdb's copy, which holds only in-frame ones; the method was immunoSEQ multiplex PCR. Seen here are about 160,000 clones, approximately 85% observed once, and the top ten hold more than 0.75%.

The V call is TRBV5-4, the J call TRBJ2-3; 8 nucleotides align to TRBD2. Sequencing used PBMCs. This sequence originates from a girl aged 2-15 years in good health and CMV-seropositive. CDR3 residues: CASSLESGSPDTQYF. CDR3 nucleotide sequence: TGTGCCAGCAGCTTAGAGAGCGGGAGTCCGGATACGCAGTATTTT.